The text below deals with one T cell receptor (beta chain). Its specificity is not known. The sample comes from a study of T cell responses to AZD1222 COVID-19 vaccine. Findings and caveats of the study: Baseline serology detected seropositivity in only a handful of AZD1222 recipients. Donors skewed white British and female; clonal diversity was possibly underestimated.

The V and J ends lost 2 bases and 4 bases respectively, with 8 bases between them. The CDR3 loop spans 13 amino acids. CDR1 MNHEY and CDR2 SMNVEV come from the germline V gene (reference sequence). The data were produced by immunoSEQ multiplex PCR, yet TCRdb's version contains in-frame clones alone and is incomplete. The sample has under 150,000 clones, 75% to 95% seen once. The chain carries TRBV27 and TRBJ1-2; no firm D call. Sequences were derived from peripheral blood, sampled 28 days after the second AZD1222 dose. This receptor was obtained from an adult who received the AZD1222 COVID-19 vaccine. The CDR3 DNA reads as TGTGCCAGCAGTTTAGCGGGTGGCTATGGCTACACCTTC. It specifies CASSLAGGYGYTF.